This T cell receptor beta chain was profiled in a study of T cells and Merkel cell carcinoma outcomes (dated by TCRdb to about 2020). Regarding the research as a whole: The study examined the tumor T-cell repertoire together with T-cell density as predictors of clinical outcome in patients with Merkel cell carcinoma.

Trimmed from V: 7 bases; trimmed from J: 7 bases; junction bases lacking a gene match: 13. The germline V gene encodes CDR1 LNHDA and CDR2 SQIVND (reference sequence). From the cysteine up to the phenylalanine, the CDR3 has a length of 16 residues. The CDR3 DNA has 48 bases and is translated from base 1. The samples were taken from patients with Merkel cell carcinoma. Concerning this clone: Its target antigen remains unknown. Base qualities were left out, and no much larger clone turns up one base away.

Libraries were built with the immunoSEQ multiplex PCR assay. TCRdb took over this immuneACCESS table, retaining in-frame rearrangements with V and J assigned. Such tables are incomplete; in checked studies, under half of the missing clones stem from an unresolved V gene, and the remainder is unexplained. This sample has 5,000 or so clones in its table, and around 84% of those were observed once. Of the sample, roughly 5.5% is held by the ten largest clones. What the study reported, not specific to this receptor: The combination of T-cell repertoire features and T-cell density was reported to predict clinical outcomes in patients with Merkel cell carcinoma.

Sequenced sample: tumor tissue from Merkel cell carcinoma. The rearrangement joined TRBV19 to TRBJ2-1, with TRBD2 matching 10 junction bases. This TCR was recovered from a human donor with Merkel cell carcinoma. The CDR3 protein is CASKRLELAGSNEQFF. The DNA sequence follows: TGTGCCAGTAAGAGGTTGGAACTAGCGGGATCGAATGAGCAGTTCTTC.